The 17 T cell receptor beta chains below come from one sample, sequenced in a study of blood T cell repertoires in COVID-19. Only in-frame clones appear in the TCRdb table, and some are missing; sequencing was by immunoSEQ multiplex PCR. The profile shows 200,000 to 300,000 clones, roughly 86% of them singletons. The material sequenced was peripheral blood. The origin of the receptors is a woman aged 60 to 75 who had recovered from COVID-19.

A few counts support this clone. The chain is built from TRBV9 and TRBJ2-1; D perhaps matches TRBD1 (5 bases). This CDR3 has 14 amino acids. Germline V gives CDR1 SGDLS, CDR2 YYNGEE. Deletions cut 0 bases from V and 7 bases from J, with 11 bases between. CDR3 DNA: TGTGCCAGCAGCGTAGAAGACAGATTTAATGAGCAGTTCTTC. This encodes CASSVEDRFNEQFF.

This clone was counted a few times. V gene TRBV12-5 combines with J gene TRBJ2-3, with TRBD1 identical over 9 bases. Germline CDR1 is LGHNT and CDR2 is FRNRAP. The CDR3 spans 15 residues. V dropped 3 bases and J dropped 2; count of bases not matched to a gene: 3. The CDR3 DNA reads TGTGCTAGTGGTTTTGGACAGGGGTCCACAGATACGCAGTATTTT. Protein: CASGFGQGSTDTQYF.

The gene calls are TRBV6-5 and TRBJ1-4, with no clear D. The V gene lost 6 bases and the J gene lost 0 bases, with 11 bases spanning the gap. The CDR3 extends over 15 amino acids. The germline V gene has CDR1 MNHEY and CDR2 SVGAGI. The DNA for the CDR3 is TGTGCCAGCAGCCGAAGCCTTGCAACTAATGAAAAACTGTTTTTT. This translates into CASSRSLATNEKLFF.

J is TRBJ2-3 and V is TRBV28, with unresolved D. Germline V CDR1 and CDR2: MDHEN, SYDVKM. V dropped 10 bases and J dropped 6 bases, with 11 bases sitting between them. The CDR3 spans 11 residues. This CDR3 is CATTRIDTQYF. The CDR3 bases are TGTGCCACCACCAGGATCGATACGCAGTATTTT.

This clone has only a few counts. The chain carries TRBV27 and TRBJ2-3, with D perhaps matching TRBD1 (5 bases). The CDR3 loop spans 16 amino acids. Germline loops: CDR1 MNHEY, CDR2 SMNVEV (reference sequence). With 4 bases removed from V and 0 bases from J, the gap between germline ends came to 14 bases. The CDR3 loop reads CASSSPSTVSTDTQYF. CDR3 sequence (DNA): TGTGCCAGCAGTTCACCCTCGACAGTCAGCACAGATACGCAGTATTTT.

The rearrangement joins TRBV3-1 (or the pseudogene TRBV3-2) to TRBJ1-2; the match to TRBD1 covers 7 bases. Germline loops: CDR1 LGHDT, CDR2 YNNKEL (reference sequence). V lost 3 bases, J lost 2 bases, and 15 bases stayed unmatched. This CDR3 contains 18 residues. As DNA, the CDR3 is TGTGCCAGCAGCCAGATTGGGACAGCTCCGACGCTAAACTATGGCTACACCTTC. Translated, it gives CASSQIGTAPTLNYGYTF.

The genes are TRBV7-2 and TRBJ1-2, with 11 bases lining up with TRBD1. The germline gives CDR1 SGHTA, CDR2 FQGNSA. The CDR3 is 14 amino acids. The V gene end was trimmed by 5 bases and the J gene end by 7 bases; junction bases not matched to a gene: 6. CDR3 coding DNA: TGTGCCAGCAGCCCCCGGGACAGGGGGTTTGGCTACACCTTC. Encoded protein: CASSPRDRGFGYTF.

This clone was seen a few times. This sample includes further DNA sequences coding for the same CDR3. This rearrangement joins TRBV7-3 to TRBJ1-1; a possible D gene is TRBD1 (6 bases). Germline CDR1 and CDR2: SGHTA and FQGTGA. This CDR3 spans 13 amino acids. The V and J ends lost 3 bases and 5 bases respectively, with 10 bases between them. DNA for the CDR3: TGTGCCAGCAGCTTTAACAGGGCGACTGAAGCTTTCTTT. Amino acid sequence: CASSFNRATEAFF. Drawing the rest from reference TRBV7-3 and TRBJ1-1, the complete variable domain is GAGVSQTPSNKVTEKGKYVELRCDPISGHTALYWYRQSLGQGPEFLIYFQGTGAADDSGLPNDRFFAVRPEGSVSTLKIQRTERGDSAVYLCASSFNRATEAFFGQGTRLTVV.

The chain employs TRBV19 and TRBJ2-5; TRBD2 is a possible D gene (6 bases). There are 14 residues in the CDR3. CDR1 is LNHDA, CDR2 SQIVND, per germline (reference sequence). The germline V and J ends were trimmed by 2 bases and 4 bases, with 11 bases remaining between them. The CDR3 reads CASSIRGKGETQYF. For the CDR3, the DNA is TGTGCCAGTAGTATACGCGGGAAGGGAGAGACCCAGTACTTC. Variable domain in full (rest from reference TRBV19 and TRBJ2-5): DGGITQSPKYLFRKEGQNVTLSCEQNLNHDAMYWYRQDPGQGLRLIYYSQIVNDFQKGDIAEGYSVSREKKESFPLTVTSAQKNPTAFYLCASSIRGKGETQYFGPGTRLLVL.

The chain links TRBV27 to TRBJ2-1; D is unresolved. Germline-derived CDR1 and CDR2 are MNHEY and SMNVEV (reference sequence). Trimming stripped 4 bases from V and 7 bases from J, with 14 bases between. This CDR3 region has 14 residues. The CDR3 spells CASSSSDVRNEQFF. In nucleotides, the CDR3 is TGTGCCAGCAGTTCCAGCGATGTCCGGAATGAGCAGTTCTTC.

CDR3 sequence: CASSTQGWQGYTF. CDR3 DNA sequence: TGTGCCAGCAGCACACAGGGCTGGCAGGGCTACACCTTC. V and J are TRBV7-2 and TRBJ1-2; D is possibly TRBD1 (6 bases). The CDR3 length is 13 residues. Germline-derived CDR1 and CDR2 are SGHTA and FQGNSA. Deletions cut 5 bases from V and 8 bases from J, with 15 bases between.

In nucleotides, the CDR3 is TGTGCCAGCAGTTTAACCGGGACAGAATCGCAAGAGACCCAGTACTTC. It codes for CASSLTGTESQETQYF. The chain combines TRBV28 with TRBJ2-5; 7 nucleotides line up with TRBD1. The CDR3 has 16 residues. V lost 2 bases to trimming and J lost 2 bases; unmatched junction nucleotides: 8. Germline loops: CDR1 MDHEN, CDR2 SYDVKM.

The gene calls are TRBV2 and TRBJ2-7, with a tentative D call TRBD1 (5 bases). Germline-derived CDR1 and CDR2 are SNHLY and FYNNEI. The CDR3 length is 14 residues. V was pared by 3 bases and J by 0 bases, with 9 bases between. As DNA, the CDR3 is TGTGCCAGCAGTGACTGGGGCAGCTCCTACGAGCAGTACTTC. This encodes CASSDWGSSYEQYF.

The CDR3 sequence: CASSFGGLAGDNEQFF. Here the CDR3 DNA reads TGCGCCAGCAGCTTCGGGGGACTAGCAGGGGACAATGAGCAGTTCTTC. V usage is TRBV5-1 and J usage is TRBJ2-1, with 9 bases aligning to TRBD2. With 2 bases clipped from V and 5 bases from J, the junction kept 8 bases outside the gene matches. This CDR3 contains 16 residues. The germline CDR1 and CDR2 sequences are SGHRS and YFSETQ.

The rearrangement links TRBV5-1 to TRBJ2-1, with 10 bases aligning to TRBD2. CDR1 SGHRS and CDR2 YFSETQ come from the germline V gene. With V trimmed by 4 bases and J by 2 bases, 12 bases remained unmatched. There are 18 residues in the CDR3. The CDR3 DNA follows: TGCGCCAGCAGCCCCCCCGGTGGGAGCGGGGGGGCCTACAATGAGCAGTTCTTC. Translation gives CASSPPGGSGGAYNEQFF. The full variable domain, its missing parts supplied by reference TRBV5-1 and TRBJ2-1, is KAGVTQTPRYLIKTRGQQVTLSCSPISGHRSVSWYQQTPGQGLQFLFEYFSETQRNKGNFPGRFSGRQFSNSRSEMNVSTLELGDSALYLCASSPPGGSGGAYNEQFFGPGTRLTVL.

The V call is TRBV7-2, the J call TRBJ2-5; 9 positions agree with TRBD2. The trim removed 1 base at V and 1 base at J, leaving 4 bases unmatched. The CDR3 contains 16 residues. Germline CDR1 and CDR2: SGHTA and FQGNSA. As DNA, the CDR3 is TGTGCCAGCAGCTTAGTCGGCGGGGGGGCCCAAGAGACCCAGTACTTC. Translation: CASSLVGGGAQETQYF.

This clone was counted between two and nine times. CDR3 protein: CASSTRGGGPTDTQYF. CDR3 nucleotides: TGTGCCAGCAGTACCCGGGGCGGGGGGCCTACAGATACGCAGTATTTT. The chain combines TRBV25-1 with TRBJ2-3; 8 bases align to TRBD2. Germline V gene data show CDR1 as MGHDK and CDR2 as SYGVNS. The CDR3 totals 16 residues. Trimming cost V 5 bases and J 3 bases; bases outside gene matches: 10.